The 4 T cell receptor beta chains listed next were all sequenced from one sample in a study of blood T cell repertoires in COVID-19. The assay was immunoSEQ multiplex PCR, and TCRdb's table has in-frame clones only and misses some. This sample has about 100,000 clones, with about three quarters found just once. Sequenced input: peripheral blood. The receptors stem from a man over 45 who had recovered from COVID-19.

This clone was seen only once. The CDR3 loop reads CAWSAGNSPLHF. The DNA for the CDR3 is TGTGCCTGGAGTGCGGGGAATTCACCCCTCCACTTT. The chain is built from TRBV30 and TRBJ1-6; no clear D. CDR3 size: 12 residues. CDR1 GTSNPN and CDR2 SVGIG come from the germline V gene (reference sequence). V was pared by 1 base and J by 7 bases, with 5 bases between. Drawing the rest from reference TRBV30 and TRBJ1-6, the complete variable domain is SQTIHQWPATLVQPVGSPLSLECTVEGTSNPNLYWYRQAAGRGLQLLFYSVGIGQISSEVPQNLSASRPQDRQFILSSKKLLLSDSGFYLCAWSAGNSPLHFGNGTRLTVT.

V is TRBV28 and J is TRBJ1-2, with TRBD1 matching over 9 bases. The V and J ends lost 2 bases and 5 bases, in that order; junction bases with no gene match: 6. The CDR3 length is 15 residues. Germline V gene lookup returns CDR1 MDHEN and CDR2 SYDVKM. CDR3 loop: CASSLPGTGRYGYTF. DNA of the CDR3: TGTGCCAGCAGTTTACCCGGGACAGGGCGTTATGGCTACACCTTC.

The J gene is TRBJ1-6, the V gene TRBV2; D is possibly TRBD1 (5 bases). This CDR3 has 16 amino acids. Trimming took off 6 bases at V and 7 bases at J, with 19 bases between the two ends. Germline V gene lookup returns CDR1 SNHLY and CDR2 FYNNEI. The CDR3 nucleotides read TGTGCCAGCAGCCTTCGGGGGGGGTCGGGGAATTCACCCCTCCACTTT. Amino acid sequence: CASSLRGGSGNSPLHF.

CDR3 region: CASSFRVDETQYF. In nucleotides, the CDR3 is TGTGCCAGCAGCTTCAGGGTTGATGAGACCCAGTACTTC. The V and J genes are TRBV7-8 and TRBJ2-5; D perhaps matches TRBD1 (5 bases). Germline V gene sequence: CDR1 SGHVS, CDR2 FQNEAQ. V lost 3 bases and J 5 bases, leaving 10 bases between the germline ends. The CDR3 runs to 13 residues.